A single sample gave rise to the 14 T cell receptor beta chains below, sequenced in a study of response to subunit inactivated influenza vaccine. TCRdb called the RT-PCR reads again in MiXCR, with one record for every CDR3 protein. The sample contains 500,000 to 600,000 distinct CDR3 sequences, around 11% of which appear only once. The source was PBMCs from blood, collected on the day of vaccination. These receptors came from a man aged 45-65 years who received an inactivated influenza vaccine.

This clonotype was observed a handful of times. The rearrangement links TRBV15 to TRBJ2-7, with 10 nucleotides matching TRBD2. Germline V CDR1 and CDR2: LNHNV, YYDKDF (reference sequence). CDR3 length equals 15 residues. V trimming: 0 bases; J trimming: 5 bases; junction bases outside the gene matches: 4. The CDR3 DNA is TGTGCCACCAGCAGAGATAGAGCGGGAGGGCACGAGCAGTACTTC. It encodes CATSRDRAGGHEQYF. Looking up the rest from reference TRBV15 and TRBJ2-7 gives the full variable domain: DAMVIQNPRYQVTQFGKPVTLSCSQTLNHNVMYWYQQKSSQAPKLLFHYYDKDFNNEADTPDNFQSRRPNTSFCFLDIRSPGLGDTAMYLCATSRDRAGGHEQYFGPGTRLTVT.

Many counts were recorded for this clonotype. Here the CDR3 DNA reads TGTGCCAGCAGCCGATCTAGCGGGAGGGCCCACGATACGCAGTATTTT. Protein product: CASSRSSGRAHDTQYF. The rearrangement links TRBV28 to TRBJ2-3; TRBD2 matches 12 bases. This CDR3 comprises 16 residues. The V gene's germline CDR1 is MDHEN and CDR2 SYDVKM. V dropped 6 bases and J dropped 6; count of bases not matched to a gene: 10.

This clonotype was recorded a few times. The chain has TRBV29-1 and TRBJ2-1; no reliable D call. This CDR3 region has 14 residues. Germline CDR1 reads SQVTM; CDR2 reads ANQGSEA. V lost 6 bases, J lost 5 bases, and 17 bases lay in between. The CDR3 DNA follows: TGCAGCGTGGCTAGGAGAACATCGAACAATGAGCAGTTCTTC. It is translated as CSVARRTSNNEQFF.

The chain couples TRBV7-9 to TRBJ2-3; 8 bases are shared with TRBD1. The CDR3 loop spans 15 amino acids. The ends lost 7 bases at V and 1 base at J; junction bases unmatched: 7. CDR1 SEHNR and CDR2 FQNEAQ come from the germline V gene (reference sequence). The chain's CDR3 is CASILQGAGTDTQYF. CDR3 DNA sequence: TGTGCCAGCATCCTCCAGGGGGCCGGCACAGATACGCAGTATTTT.

In this sample, this clonotype turned up a few times. The V and J genes are TRBV10-3 and TRBJ2-3; D not resolved. Trimming took off 1 base at V and 1 base at J, with 9 bases between the two ends. This CDR3 spans 15 amino acids. Germline V gives CDR1 ENHRY, CDR2 SYGVKD. CDR3 in DNA: TGTGCCATCAGTGAGTACAAGGCCCGCACAGATACGCAGTATTTT. It translates to CAISEYKARTDTQYF.

The table lists this clonotype with a few counts. This chain links TRBV5-1 with TRBJ2-7; 13 bases align to TRBD2. Germline lookup yields CDR1 SGHRS and CDR2 YFSETQ. V gave up 2 bases and J gave up 7 bases; unmatched junction bases: 6. This CDR3 has 15 amino acids. Here the CDR3 DNA reads TGCGCCAGCAGCTTTACTAGCGGGAGGGCTATAGAGCAGTACTTC. This gives the protein CASSFTSGRAIEQYF. Full variable domain (remainder filled in from reference TRBV5-1 and TRBJ2-7): KAGVTQTPRYLIKTRGQQVTLSCSPISGHRSVSWYQQTPGQGLQFLFEYFSETQRNKGNFPGRFSGRQFSNSRSEMNVSTLELGDSALYLCASSFTSGRAIEQYFGPGTRLTVT.

This clonotype was counted between two and nine times. The chain recombines TRBV6-2 or TRBV6-3 with TRBJ2-5, with D perhaps matching TRBD2 (6 bases). V lost 4 bases to trimming and J lost 2 bases, with 14 bases between them. The CDR3 covers 15 residues. The V gene's germline CDR1 is MNHEY and CDR2 SVGEGT. CDR3 sequence: CASSLYRGSQETQYF. The CDR3 DNA reads TGTGCCAGCAGTTTGTATCGGGGGTCTCAAGAGACCCAGTACTTC.

In this sample, this clonotype turned up many times. This chain connects TRBV5-1 to TRBJ2-2; possibly TRBD1 for D (6 bases). The germline V and J ends were trimmed by 5 bases and 7 bases, with 21 bases remaining between them. Germline CDR1 SGHRS, CDR2 YFSETQ. The CDR3 contains 16 residues. The CDR3 region has the DNA TGCGCCAGCAGACGTCGACAGGCCTCGGTAGACGGGGAGCTGTTTTTT. Protein: CASRRRQASVDGELFF.

Concerning this clonotype: Being one base from a much bigger clone, this may be a read error. In this CDR3 the conserved last residue, phenylalanine or tryptophan, is missing, so a read error is likely. V usage is TRBV12-3 or TRBV12-4 and J usage is TRBJ2-1; D gene unclear. The V gene lost 6 bases and the J gene lost 4 bases, with 10 bases spanning the gap. This CDR3 region has 13 residues. The CDR3 protein is CASSPSRYNEQFL. The CDR3 region has the DNA TGTGCCAGCAGCCCTAGTCGGTACAATGAGCAGTTCTTA.

This clonotype showed up just a few times. V is TRBV5-1 and J is TRBJ1-6; D call uncertain. With 5 bases removed from V and 7 bases from J, the gap between germline ends came to 19 bases. In germline, CDR1 is SGHRS, CDR2 YFSETQ. CDR3 length: 16 residues. The CDR3 DNA reads as TGCGCCAGCAGGTTCGGAACCGGGGTACAGAATTCACCCCTCCACTTT. The encoded protein is CASRFGTGVQNSPLHF.

This clonotype was seen a few times. The chain carries TRBV12-3 or TRBV12-4 and TRBJ1-5; D is uncertain. CDR3 size: 14 residues. With 4 bases removed from V and 0 bases from J, the gap between germline ends came to 7 bases. The CDR3 protein is CASSYPPSNQPQHF. The CDR3 nucleotides are TGTGCCAGCAGTTACCCCCCTAGCAATCAGCCCCAGCATTTT.

There are a few counts of this clonotype. The J gene is TRBJ2-7, the V gene TRBV7-8, with 7 positions matching TRBD1. Germline CDR1 is SGHVS and CDR2 is FQNEAQ. The CDR3 is 16 residues long. The V gene end was trimmed by 2 bases and the J gene end by 3 bases; junction bases not matched to a gene: 10. CDR3 region: CASSLRRDRGFYEQYF. CDR3 bases: TGTGCCAGCAGCTTACGACGGGACAGAGGATTCTACGAGCAGTACTTC.

The table lists this clonotype with many counts. The chain uses TRBV10-3 and TRBJ1-1; D possibly corresponds to TRBD1 (5 bases). The germline V gene encodes CDR1 ENHRY and CDR2 SYGVKD. With 3 bases removed from V and 12 bases from J, the gap between germline ends came to 14 bases. This CDR3 has 12 residues. In nucleotides, the CDR3 is TGTGCCATCAGTGAACAGGAACTAGAGACTTTCTTT. Its protein product is CAISEQELETFF.

This chain links TRBV9 with TRBJ2-3; tentative D call: TRBD2 (6 bases). CDR1 and CDR2 from the germline V gene are SGDLS and YYNGEE. This CDR3 has 15 amino acids. With 3 bases removed from V and 0 bases from J, the gap between germline ends came to 11 bases. The DNA of the CDR3 is TGTGCCAGCAGCGCCCCCGGGACTAGCACAGATACGCAGTATTTT. Translating gives CASSAPGTSTDTQYF.